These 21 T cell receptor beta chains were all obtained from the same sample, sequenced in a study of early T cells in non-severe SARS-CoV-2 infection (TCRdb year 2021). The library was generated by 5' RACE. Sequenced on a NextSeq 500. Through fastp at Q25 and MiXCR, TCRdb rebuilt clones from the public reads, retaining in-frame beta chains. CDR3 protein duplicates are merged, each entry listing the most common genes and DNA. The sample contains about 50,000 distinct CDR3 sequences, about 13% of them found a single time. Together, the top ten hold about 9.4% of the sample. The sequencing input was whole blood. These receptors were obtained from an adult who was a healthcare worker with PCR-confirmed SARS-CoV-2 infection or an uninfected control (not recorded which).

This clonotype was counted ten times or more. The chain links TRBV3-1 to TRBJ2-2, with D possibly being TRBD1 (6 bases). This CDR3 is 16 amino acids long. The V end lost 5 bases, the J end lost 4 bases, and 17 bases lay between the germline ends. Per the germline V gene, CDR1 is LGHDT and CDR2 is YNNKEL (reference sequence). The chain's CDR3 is CASSTEGGRGTGELFF. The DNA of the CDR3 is TGTGCCAGCAGCACCGAAGGGGGTCGAGGCACCGGGGAGCTGTTTTTT.

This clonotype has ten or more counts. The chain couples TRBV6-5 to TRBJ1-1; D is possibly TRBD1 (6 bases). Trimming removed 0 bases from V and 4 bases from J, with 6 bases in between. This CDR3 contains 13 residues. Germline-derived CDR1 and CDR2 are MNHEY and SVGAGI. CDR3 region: CASSYSRGTEAFF. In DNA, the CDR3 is TGTGCCAGCAGTTACTCCAGGGGCACTGAAGCTTTCTTT.

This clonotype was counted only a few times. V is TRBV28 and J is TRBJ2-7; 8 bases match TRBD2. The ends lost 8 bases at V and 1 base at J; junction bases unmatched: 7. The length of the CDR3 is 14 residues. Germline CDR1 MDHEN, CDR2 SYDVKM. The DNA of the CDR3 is TGTGCCAGCCAGGGGACTAGTAGATCCTACGAGCAGTACTTC. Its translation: CASQGTSRSYEQYF.

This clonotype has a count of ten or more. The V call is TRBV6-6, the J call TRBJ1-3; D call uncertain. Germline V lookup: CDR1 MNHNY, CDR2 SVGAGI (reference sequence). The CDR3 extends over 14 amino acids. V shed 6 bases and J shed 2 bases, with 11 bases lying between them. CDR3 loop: CASSSRGAGNTIYF. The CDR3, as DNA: TGTGCCAGCAGCTCGCGGGGTGCTGGAAACACCATATATTTT.

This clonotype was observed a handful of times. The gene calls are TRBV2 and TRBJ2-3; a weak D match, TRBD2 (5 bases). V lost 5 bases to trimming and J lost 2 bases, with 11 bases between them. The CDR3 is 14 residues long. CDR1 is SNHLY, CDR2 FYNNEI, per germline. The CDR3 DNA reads TGTGCCAGCAGTCCGGACTTCCCCACAGATACGCAGTATTTT. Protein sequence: CASSPDFPTDTQYF.

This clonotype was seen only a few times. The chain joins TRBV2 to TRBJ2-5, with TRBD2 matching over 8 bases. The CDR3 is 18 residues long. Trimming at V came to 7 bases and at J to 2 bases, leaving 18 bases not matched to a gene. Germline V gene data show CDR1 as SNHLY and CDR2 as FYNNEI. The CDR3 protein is CASKPPSPGLAGQETQYF. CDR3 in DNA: TGTGCCAGCAAACCGCCTTCCCCGGGATTAGCGGGGCAAGAGACCCAGTACTTC.

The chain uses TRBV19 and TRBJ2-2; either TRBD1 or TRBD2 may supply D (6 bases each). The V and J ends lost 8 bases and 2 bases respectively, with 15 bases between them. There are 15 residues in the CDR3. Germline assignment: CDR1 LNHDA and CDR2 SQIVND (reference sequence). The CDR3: CASGRDTINTGELFF. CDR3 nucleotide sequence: TGTGCCAGTGGGCGGGACACAATTAACACCGGGGAGCTGTTTTTT.

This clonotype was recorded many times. The CDR3 here is CASSPDSLYITSNQPQHF. CDR3 sequence (DNA): TGTGCCAGCAGTCCTGACAGTCTATATATCACATCCAATCAGCCCCAGCATTTT. This chain uses TRBV6-1 with TRBJ1-5; D perhaps matches TRBD1 (5 bases). There are 18 residues in the CDR3. Trimming pared 5 bases from V and 3 bases from J, leaving 23 bases between. Germline V CDR1 and CDR2: MNHNS, SASEGT.

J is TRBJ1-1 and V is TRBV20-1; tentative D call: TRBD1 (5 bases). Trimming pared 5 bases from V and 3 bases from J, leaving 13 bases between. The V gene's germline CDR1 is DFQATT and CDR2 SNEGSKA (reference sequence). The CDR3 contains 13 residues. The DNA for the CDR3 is TGCAGTGCTGGGGGAGTTAGGGACACTGAAGCTTTCTTT. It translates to CSAGGVRDTEAFF.

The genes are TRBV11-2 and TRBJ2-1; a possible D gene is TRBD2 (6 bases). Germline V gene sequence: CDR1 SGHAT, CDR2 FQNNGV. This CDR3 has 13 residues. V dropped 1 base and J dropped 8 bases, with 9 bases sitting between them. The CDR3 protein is CASSLGLGDEQFF. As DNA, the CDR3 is TGTGCCAGCAGCTTAGGACTAGGGGATGAGCAGTTCTTC.

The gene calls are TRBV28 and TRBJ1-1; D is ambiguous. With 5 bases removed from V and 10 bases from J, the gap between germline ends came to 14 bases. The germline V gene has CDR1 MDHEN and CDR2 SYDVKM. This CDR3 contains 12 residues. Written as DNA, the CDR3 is TGTGCCAGCAGTCCCGCTGCCAGGAGAGCTTTCTTT. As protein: CASSPAARRAFF.

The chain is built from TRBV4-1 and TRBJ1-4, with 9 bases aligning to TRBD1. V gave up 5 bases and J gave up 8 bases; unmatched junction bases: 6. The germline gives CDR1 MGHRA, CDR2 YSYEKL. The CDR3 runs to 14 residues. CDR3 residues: CASSWGTGNEKLFF. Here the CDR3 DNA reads TGCGCCAGCAGCTGGGGGACAGGGAACGAAAAACTGTTTTTT.

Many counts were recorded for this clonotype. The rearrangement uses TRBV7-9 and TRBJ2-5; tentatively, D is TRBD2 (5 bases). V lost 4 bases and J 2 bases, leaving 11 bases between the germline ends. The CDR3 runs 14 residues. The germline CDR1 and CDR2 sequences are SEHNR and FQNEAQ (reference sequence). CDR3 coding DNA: TGTGCCAGCAGCTCTAGCTCGGGTCAAGAGACCCAGTACTTC. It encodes CASSSSSGQETQYF.

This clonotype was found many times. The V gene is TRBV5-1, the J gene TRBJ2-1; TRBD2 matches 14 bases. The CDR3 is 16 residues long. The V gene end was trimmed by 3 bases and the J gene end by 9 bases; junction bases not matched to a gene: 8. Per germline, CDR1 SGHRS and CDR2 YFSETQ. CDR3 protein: CASSSGLAGAGTEQFF. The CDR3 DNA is TGCGCCAGCAGCTCGGGACTAGCGGGAGCTGGTACTGAGCAGTTCTTC.

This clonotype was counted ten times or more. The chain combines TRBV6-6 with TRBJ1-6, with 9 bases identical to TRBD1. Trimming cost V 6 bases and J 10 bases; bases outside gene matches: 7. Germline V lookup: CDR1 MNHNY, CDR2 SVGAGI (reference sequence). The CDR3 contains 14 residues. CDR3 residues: CASRPGQGLSPLHF. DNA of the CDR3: TGTGCCAGCAGACCGGGACAGGGATTATCACCCCTCCACTTT.

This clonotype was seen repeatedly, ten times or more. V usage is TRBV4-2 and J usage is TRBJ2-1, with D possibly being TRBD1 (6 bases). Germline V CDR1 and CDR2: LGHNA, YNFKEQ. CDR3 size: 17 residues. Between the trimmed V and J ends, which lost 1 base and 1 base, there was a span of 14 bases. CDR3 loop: CASSQGPAGVSYNEQFF. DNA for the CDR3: TGTGCCAGCAGCCAAGGTCCGGCAGGGGTGTCCTACAATGAGCAGTTCTTC.

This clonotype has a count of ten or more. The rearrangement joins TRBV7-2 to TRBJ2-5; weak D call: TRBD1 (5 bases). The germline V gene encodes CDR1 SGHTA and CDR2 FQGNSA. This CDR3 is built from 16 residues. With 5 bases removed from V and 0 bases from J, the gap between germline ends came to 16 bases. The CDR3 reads CASSPRRGHYQETQYF. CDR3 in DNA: TGTGCCAGCAGCCCTCGACGCGGACACTACCAAGAGACCCAGTACTTC.

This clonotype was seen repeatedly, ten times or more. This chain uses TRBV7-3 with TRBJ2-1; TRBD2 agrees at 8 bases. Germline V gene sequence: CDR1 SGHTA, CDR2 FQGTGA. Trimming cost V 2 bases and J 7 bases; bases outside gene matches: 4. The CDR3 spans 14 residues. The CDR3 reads CASSLGSSGNEQFF. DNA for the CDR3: TGTGCCAGCAGCTTAGGCTCTAGCGGGAATGAGCAGTTCTTC. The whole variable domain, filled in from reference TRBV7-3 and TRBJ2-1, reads GAGVSQTPSNKVTEKGKYVELRCDPISGHTALYWYRQSLGQGPEFLIYFQGTGAADDSGLPNDRFFAVRPEGSVSTLKIQRTERGDSAVYLCASSLGSSGNEQFFGPGTRLTVL.

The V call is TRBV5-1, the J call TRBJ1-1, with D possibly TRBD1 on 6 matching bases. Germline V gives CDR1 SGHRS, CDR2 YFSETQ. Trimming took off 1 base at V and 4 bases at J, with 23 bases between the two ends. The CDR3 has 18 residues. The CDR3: CASSLLAQGGGTGTEAFF. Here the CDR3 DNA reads TGCGCCAGCAGCTTGTTGGCCCAAGGGGGAGGGACGGGCACTGAAGCTTTCTTT.

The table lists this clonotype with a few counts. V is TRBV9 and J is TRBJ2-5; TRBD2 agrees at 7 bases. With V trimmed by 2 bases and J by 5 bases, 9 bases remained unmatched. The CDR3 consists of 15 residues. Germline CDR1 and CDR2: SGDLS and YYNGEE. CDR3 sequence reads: CASSVQAGREETQYF. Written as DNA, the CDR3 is TGTGCCAGCAGCGTCCAAGCGGGGCGGGAGGAGACCCAGTACTTC.

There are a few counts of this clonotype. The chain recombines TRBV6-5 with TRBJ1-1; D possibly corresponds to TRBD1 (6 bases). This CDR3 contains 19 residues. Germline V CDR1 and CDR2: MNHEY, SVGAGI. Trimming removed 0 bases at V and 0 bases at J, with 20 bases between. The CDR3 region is CASSYSSLQGLGLNTEAFF. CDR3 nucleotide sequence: TGTGCCAGCAGTTACTCATCTCTTCAGGGGCTTGGTCTGAACACTGAAGCTTTCTTT.